This TCR beta chain was sequenced for a study of shared clonotypes between healthy human individuals. Measured with immunoSEQ multiplex PCR; TCRdb has only the in-frame clones, and not every one. The sample lists about 2.3 million clones, approximately 90% seen once, with 0.3% to 0.4% in the top ten. The CDR3 contains 15 residues. V was trimmed by 3 bases and J by 1 base, leaving 9 bases between them. Germline CDR1 is WNHNN and CDR2 is SYGVQD (reference sequence). The J gene is TRBJ2-2, the V gene TRBV10-1, with a tentative D call TRBD2 (6 bases). The sequence was collected from a man between 18 and 29 years old in good health. Some clones in this sample may be carry-over from other donors' samples. What was sequenced was naive CD4+ T cells from PBMCs. The subset denotes: CD45RA+ positively selected. CDR3 nucleotides: TGCGCCAGCAGTGATGGGACTTTGAACACCGGGGAGCTGTTTTTT. It encodes CASSDGTLNTGELFF.